Listed here are 11 T cell receptor beta chains from one sample, sequenced in a study of CD8 T cells in ankylosing spondylitis. TCRdb re-analysed the 5' RACE reads in MiXCR, keeping a single row per CDR3 protein. The top ten hold 15% to 20% of the sample, which has around 770,000 distinct CDR3 sequences, 19% seen once. Their antigen targets remain unknown. Points from the study as a whole: Ankylosing spondylitis blood appeared to carry a characteristic TCR beta motif of several highly homologous variants.

Sequenced input: blood, either unsorted or a sorted T cell fraction (not recorded which). All receptors derive from a male donor with ankylosing spondylitis.

The genes are TRBV5-1 and TRBJ2-1; TRBD2 aligns across 9 bases. Germline-derived CDR1 and CDR2 are SGHRS and YFSETQ. With V trimmed by 0 bases and J by 8 bases, 12 bases remained unmatched. The CDR3 runs 17 residues. The DNA for the CDR3 is TGCGCCAGCAGCTTGGGACTAGCGGAGGTCTACACGGATGAGCAGTTCTTC. Translating gives CASSLGLAEVYTDEQFF.

V is TRBV4-1 and J is TRBJ2-1; possible D gene TRBD1, 5 bases. Per germline, CDR1 MGHRA and CDR2 YSYEKL. V lost 0 bases, J lost 2 bases, and 14 bases lay in between. This CDR3 comprises 17 residues. Here the CDR3 reads CASSQEFMGRAYNEQFF. CDR3 nucleotide sequence: TGCGCCAGCAGCCAAGAGTTTATGGGCAGGGCCTACAATGAGCAGTTCTTC.

This clonotype has just a few counts. The J gene is TRBJ1-2, the V gene TRBV9; possibly TRBD1 for D (6 bases). The CDR3 is 15 amino acids. The V end lost 0 bases, the J end lost 4 bases, and 13 bases lay between the germline ends. Germline CDR1 reads SGDLS; CDR2 reads YYNGEE. The CDR3 nucleotides are TGTGCCAGCAGCGTAGAGGGGGGGGGTGGCTATGGCTACACCTTC. It yields the protein CASSVEGGGGYGYTF.

This clonotype was found many times. The rearrangement links TRBV7-3 to TRBJ2-2, with 7 positions matching TRBD2. Losses at the gene ends were 2 bases for V and 5 bases for J; bases not matched to a gene: 8. Germline V gene lookup returns CDR1 SGHTA and CDR2 FQGTGA. CDR3 length: 16 residues. The CDR3, as DNA: TGTGCCAGCAGCTTACGGTCCGCTAGCGGAACCGGGGAGCTGTTTTTT. This gives the protein CASSLRSASGTGELFF.

The chain is built from TRBV29-1 and TRBJ2-3, with D unclear. CDR3 size: 10 residues. Germline-derived CDR1 and CDR2 are SQVTM and ANQGSEA. V lost 7 bases and J lost 5, with 7 bases in between. This CDR3 reads CSGRGDTQYF. DNA for the CDR3: TGCAGCGGGAGAGGAGATACGCAGTATTTT.

This rearrangement joins TRBV4-1 to TRBJ1-6; 9 nucleotides line up with TRBD1. Losses at the gene ends were 0 bases for V and 7 bases for J; bases not matched to a gene: 13. Germline V CDR1 and CDR2: MGHRA, YSYEKL. The length of the CDR3 is 19 residues. As DNA, the CDR3 is TGCGCCAGCAGCCAAGACCTTGGGCGAAGGGGACAGGGAAATTCACCCCTCCACTTT. This sequence encodes CASSQDLGRRGQGNSPLHF.

This clonotype was counted a few times. The V and J genes are TRBV2 and TRBJ2-2; 12 nucleotides align to TRBD2. Trimming took 2 bases from V and 7 from J; bases not matched to a gene: 8. Germline V gives CDR1 SNHLY, CDR2 FYNNEI. The CDR3 has 17 amino acids. The CDR3 sequence: CASSERTSGTGNGELFF. CDR3 coding DNA: TGTGCCAGCAGTGAAAGGACTAGCGGGACTGGGAACGGGGAGCTGTTTTTT.

J is TRBJ2-1 and V is TRBV13; TRBD1 might be the D (6 bases). Germline V gives CDR1 PRHDT, CDR2 FYEKMQ (reference sequence). This CDR3 has 15 amino acids. The germline V and J ends were trimmed by 4 bases and 5 bases, with 15 bases remaining between them. For the CDR3, the DNA is TGTGCCAGCAGCTCCTCACACAGGGAAGACAATGAGCAGTTCTTC. It specifies CASSSSHREDNEQFF.

In its sample, this clonotype was seen a few times. V usage is TRBV12-3 or TRBV12-4 and J usage is TRBJ2-2, with D possibly matching TRBD1 (8 bases). The CDR3 is made up of 15 amino acids. V lost 7 bases and J 3 bases, leaving 15 bases between the germline ends. CDR3 loop: CASNHRGGDTGELFF. CDR3 DNA sequence: TGTGCCAGCAATCACAGGGGGGGTGACACCGGGGAGCTGTTTTTT.

The CDR3 spells CASSQWGVGLTLGEQFF. The DNA of the CDR3 is TGTGCCAGCAGCCAGTGGGGGGTCGGACTAACCTTAGGGGAGCAGTTCTTC. The chain is built from TRBV3-1 and TRBJ2-1; tentative D call: TRBD2 (6 bases). Trimming left V 3 bases short and J 10 bases short, with 25 bases between. This CDR3 comprises 17 residues. Germline V CDR1 and CDR2: LGHDT, YNNKEL (reference sequence).

CDR3 region: CASSLLGGLNTEAFF. As DNA, the CDR3 is TGTGCCAGCAGCTTACTCGGGGGTTTGAACACTGAAGCTTTCTTT. This rearrangement joins TRBV7-2 to TRBJ1-1; D perhaps matches TRBD1 (5 bases). The CDR3 is 15 residues long. The V end lost 2 bases, the J end lost 0 bases, and 10 bases lay between the germline ends. From germline, CDR1 is SGHTA and CDR2 FQGNSA.